A selection of T cell receptor beta chains follows, all from one sample in a study of CD8+ T cells in alopecia areata. Clones were sequenced by immunoSEQ multiplex PCR, and TCRdb holds only the in-frame ones, with some missing. The sample includes over 100,000 clones, approximately 49% of them seen just once. The sequences come from CD8+ T cells sorted from blood, collected at week 0. These receptors came from a human donor with alopecia areata. Both conserved end residues are part of each CDR3. D genes are given only for firm matches. Not all rows give a size; the values are once, few, many and, for expanded clones, a class.

clone_size cdr3_length d_call j_call v_call cdr3_nt cdr3_aa
- 14 - TRBJ1-2 TRBV29-1 TGCAGCGCGATCGTAGTGGGGGAAAACTATGGCTACACCTTC CSAIVVGENYGYTF
- 15 TRBD1 TRBJ2-7 TRBV4-1 TGCGCCAGCAGCCAAGCCCGGACAGGGTTCTACGAGCAGTACTTC CASSQARTGFYEQYF
- 13 - TRBJ2-7 TRBV5-6 TGTGCCAGCAGCCAGTATAACAGCTACGAGCAGTACTTC CASSQYNSYEQYF
few 13 - TRBJ2-5 TRBV10-3 TGTGCCATCAGTGGCGCATACCAAGAGACCCAGTACTTC CAISGAYQETQYF
- 15 - TRBJ1-5 TRBV30 TGTGCCTGGAGTGATGGAGGTATAAGCAATCAGCCCCAGCATTTT CAWSDGGISNQPQHF
- 18 - TRBJ1-5 TRBV7-9 TGTGCCAGCAGCTTAGCGGGGGAAGGGAAGCTTAGCAATCAGCCCCAGCATTTT CASSLAGEGKLSNQPQHF
- 12 - TRBJ2-7 TRBV13 TGTGCCAGCAGCTTAGGGGGGAACGAGCAGTACTTC CASSLGGNEQYF
- 15 - TRBJ1-2 TRBV5-1 TGCGCCAGCAGCTTGGTTTCCAGGGGCAACTATGGCTACACCTTC CASSLVSRGNYGYTF
- 16 - TRBJ1-5 TRBV7-9 TGTGCCAGCAGCCCCAACTTCTTCTCGGGGAATCAGCCCCAGCATTTT CASSPNFFSGNQPQHF
- 12 - TRBJ1-1 TRBV2 TGTGCCAGCAGTGAGGCGAACACTGAAGCTTTCTTT CASSEANTEAFF